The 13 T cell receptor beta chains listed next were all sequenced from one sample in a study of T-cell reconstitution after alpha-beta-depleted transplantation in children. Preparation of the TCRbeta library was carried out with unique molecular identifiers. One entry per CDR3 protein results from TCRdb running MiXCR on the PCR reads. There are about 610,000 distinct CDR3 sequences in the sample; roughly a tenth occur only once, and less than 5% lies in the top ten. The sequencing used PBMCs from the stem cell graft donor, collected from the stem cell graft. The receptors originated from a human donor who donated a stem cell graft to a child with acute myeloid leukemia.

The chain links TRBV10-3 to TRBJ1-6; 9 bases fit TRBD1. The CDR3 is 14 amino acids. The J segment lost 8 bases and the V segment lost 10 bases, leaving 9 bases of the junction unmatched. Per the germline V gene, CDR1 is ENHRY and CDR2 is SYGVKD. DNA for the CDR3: TGTGCCACCACGTGGACAGGGGAAGATTCACCCCTCCACTTT. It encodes CATTWTGEDSPLHF.

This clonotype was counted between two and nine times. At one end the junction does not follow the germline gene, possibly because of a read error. CDR3 protein: CCARGQGSNNSPSEKLFF. The DNA of the CDR3 is TGCTGTGCTAGGGGCCAGGGGTCTAATAATTCGCCCTCCGAAAAACTGTTTTTT. The chain recombines TRBV20-1 with TRBJ1-4; maybe TRBD1 (6 bases). The CDR3 length is 18 residues. CDR1 is DFQATT and CDR2 is SNEGSKA in the germline V gene (reference sequence).

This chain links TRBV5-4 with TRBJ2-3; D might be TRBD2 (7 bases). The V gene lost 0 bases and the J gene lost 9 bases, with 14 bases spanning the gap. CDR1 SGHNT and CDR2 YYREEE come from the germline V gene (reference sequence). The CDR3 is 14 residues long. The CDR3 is CASSLAGGGATQYF. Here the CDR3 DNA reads TGTGCCAGCAGCTTGGCGGGTGGGGGGGCAACGCAGTATTTT.

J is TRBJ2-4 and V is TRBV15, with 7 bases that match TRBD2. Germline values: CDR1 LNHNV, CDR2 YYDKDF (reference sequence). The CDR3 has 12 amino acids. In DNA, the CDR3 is TGTGAGAGGGGCGGGGGCAAAAACATTCAGTACTTC. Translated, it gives CERGGGKNIQYF. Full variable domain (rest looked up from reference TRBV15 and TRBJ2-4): DAMVIQNPRYQVTQFGKPVTLSCSQTLNHNVMYWYQQKSSQAPKLLFHYYDKDFNNEADTPDNFQSRRPNTSFCFLDIRSPGLGDTAMYLCERGGGKNIQYFGAGTRLSVL.

CDR3 protein: CASSLSPREQETQYF. The CDR3 DNA reads TGTGCCAGCAGTTTAAGCCCCAGGGAGCAAGAGACCCAGTACTTC. This rearrangement joins TRBV27 to TRBJ2-5, with D possibly called TRBD1 or TRBD2 (5 bases each). The CDR3 consists of 15 residues. V gave up 2 bases and J gave up 2 bases, with 12 bases separating them. From germline, CDR1 is MNHEY and CDR2 SMNVEV (reference sequence).

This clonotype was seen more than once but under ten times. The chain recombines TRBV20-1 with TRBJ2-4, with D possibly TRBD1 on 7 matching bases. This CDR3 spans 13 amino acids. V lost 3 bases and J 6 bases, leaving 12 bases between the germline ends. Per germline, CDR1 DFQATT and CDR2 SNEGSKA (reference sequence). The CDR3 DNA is TGCAGTGCTAGGGAGGGGGCGGTAAACATTCAGTACTTC. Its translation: CSAREGAVNIQYF.

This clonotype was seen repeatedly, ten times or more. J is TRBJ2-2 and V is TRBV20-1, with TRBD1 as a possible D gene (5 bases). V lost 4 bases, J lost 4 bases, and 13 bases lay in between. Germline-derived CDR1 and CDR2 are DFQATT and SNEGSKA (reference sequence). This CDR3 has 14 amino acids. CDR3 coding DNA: TGCAGTGCTACTAGGGGCCCCCTCACCGGGGAGCTGTTTTTT. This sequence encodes CSATRGPLTGELFF.

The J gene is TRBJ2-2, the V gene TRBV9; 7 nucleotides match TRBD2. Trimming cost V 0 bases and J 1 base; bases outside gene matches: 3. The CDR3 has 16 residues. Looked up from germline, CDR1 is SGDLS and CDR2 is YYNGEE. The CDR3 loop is CASSVGASGNTGELFF. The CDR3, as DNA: TGTGCCAGCAGCGTAGGGGCTAGCGGGAACACCGGGGAGCTGTTTTTT.

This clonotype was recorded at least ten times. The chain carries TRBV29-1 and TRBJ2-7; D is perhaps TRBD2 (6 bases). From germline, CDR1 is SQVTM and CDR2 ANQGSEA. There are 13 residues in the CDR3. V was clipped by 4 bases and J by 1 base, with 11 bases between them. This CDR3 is CSVGRERSYEQYF. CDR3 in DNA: TGCAGCGTTGGGAGGGAGAGGTCCTACGAGCAGTACTTC.

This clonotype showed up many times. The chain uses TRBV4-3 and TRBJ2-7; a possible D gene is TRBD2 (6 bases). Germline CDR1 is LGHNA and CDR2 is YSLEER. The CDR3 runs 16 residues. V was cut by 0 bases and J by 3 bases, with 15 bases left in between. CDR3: CASSQDLGTDDYEQYF. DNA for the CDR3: TGCGCCAGCAGCCAAGATCTAGGGACTGATGACTACGAGCAGTACTTC.

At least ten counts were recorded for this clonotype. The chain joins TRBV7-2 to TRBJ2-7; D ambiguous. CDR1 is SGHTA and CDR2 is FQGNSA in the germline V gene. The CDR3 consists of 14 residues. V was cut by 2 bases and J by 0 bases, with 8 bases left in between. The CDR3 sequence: CASSLIVHSYEQYF. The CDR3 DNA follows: TGTGCCAGCAGCTTAATCGTCCACTCCTACGAGCAGTACTTC.

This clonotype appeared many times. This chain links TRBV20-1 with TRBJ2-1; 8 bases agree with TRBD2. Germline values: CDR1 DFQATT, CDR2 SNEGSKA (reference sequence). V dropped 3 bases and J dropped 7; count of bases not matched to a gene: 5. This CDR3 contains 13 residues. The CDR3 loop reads CSARGAGENEQFF. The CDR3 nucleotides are TGCAGTGCTAGGGGAGCGGGAGAGAATGAGCAGTTCTTC.

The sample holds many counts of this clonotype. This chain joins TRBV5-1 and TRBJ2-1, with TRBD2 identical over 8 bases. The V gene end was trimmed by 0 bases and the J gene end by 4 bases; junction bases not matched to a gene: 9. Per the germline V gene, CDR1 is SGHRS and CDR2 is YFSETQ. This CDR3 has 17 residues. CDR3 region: CASSLGRAGVSYNEQFF. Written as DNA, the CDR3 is TGCGCCAGCAGCTTGGGTCGAGCGGGAGTTTCGTACAATGAGCAGTTCTTC.